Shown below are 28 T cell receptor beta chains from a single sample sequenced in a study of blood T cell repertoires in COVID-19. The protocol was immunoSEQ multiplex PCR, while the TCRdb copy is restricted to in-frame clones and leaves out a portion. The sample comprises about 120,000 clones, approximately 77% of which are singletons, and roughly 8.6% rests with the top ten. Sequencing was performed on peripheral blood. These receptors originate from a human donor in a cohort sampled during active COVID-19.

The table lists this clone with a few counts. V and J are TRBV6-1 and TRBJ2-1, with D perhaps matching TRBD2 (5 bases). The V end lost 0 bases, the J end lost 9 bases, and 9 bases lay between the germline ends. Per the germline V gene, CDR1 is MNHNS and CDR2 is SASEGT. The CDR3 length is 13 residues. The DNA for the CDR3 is TGTGCCAGCAGTGAAGCGAGGGAGCTTGAGCAGTTCTTC. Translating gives CASSEARELEQFF.

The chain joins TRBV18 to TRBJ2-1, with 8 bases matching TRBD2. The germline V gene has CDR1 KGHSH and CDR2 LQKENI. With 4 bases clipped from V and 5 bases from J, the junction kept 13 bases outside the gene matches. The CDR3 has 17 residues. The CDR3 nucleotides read TGTGCCAGCTCACGTAGGAACAGCCGCGGGAGGCACAATGAGCAGTTCTTC. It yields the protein CASSRRNSRGRHNEQFF.

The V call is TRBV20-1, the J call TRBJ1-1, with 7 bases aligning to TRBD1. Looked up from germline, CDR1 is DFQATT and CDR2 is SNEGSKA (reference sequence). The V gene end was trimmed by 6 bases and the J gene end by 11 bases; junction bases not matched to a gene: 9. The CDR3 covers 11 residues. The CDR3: CSARGQIVAFF. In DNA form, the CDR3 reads TGCAGTGCCCGGGGACAGATTGTCGCTTTCTTT.

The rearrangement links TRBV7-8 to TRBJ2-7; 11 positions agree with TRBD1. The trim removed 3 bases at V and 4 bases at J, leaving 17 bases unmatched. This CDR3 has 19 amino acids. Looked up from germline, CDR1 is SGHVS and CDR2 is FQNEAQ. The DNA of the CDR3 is TGTGCCAGCAGCTTTAAATTTAAAGGACAGGGGGCAAGCGGTTACGAGCAGTACTTC. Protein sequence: CASSFKFKGQGASGYEQYF.

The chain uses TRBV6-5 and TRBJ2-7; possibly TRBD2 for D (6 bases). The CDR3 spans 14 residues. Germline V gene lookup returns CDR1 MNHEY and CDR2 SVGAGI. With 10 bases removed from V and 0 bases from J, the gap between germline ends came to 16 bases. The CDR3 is CAISGRGASYEQYF. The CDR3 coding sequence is TGTGCCATCTCGGGGCGGGGCGCCTCCTACGAGCAGTACTTC.

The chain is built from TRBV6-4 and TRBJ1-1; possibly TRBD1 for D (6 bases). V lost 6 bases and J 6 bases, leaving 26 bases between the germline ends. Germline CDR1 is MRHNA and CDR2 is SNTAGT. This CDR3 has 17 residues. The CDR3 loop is CASRGRGDRADRAEAFF. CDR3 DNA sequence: TGTGCCAGCAGGGGGAGGGGGGACCGGGCCGATCGGGCTGAAGCTTTCTTT.

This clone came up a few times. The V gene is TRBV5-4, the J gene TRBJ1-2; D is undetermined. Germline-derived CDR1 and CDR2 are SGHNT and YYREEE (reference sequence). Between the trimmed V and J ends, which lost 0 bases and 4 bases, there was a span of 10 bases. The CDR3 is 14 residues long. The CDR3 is CASSLARGSYGYTF. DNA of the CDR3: TGTGCCAGCAGCTTGGCCCGAGGGAGCTATGGCTACACCTTC.

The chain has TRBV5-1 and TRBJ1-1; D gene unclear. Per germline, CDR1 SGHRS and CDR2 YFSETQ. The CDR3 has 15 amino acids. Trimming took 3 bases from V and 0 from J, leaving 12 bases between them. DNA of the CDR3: TGCGCCAGCAGCTCCGCTGTTGGCCTGAACACTGAAGCTTTCTTT. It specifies CASSSAVGLNTEAFF. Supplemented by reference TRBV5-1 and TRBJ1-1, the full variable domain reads KAGVTQTPRYLIKTRGQQVTLSCSPISGHRSVSWYQQTPGQGLQFLFEYFSETQRNKGNFPGRFSGRQFSNSRSEMNVSTLELGDSALYLCASSSAVGLNTEAFFGQGTRLTVV.

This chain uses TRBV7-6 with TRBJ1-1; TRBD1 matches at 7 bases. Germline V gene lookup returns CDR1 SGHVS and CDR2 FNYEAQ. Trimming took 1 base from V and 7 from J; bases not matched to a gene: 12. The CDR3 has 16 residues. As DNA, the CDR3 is TGTGCCAGCAGCTTAGTTTCGGTAGGGGGCTTGGGTGAAGCTTTCTTT. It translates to CASSLVSVGGLGEAFF.

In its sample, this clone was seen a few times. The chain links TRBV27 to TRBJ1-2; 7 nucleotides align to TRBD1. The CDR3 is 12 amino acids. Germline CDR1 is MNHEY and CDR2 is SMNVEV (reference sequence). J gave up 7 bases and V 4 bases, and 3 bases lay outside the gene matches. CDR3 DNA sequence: TGTGCCAGCAGTTCAGGGGGAATTGGCTACACCTTC. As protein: CASSSGGIGYTF.

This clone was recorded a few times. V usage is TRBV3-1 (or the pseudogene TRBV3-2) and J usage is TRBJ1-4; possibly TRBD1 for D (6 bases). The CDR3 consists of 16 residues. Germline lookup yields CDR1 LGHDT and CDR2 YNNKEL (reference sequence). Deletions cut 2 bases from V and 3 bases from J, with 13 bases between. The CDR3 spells CASSQSGDTSNEKLFF. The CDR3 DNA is TGTGCCAGCAGCCAATCAGGGGACACATCTAATGAAAAACTGTTTTTT.

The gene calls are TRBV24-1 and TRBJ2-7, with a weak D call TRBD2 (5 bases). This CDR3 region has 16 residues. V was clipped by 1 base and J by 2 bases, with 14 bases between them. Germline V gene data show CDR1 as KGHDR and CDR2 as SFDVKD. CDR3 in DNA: TGTGCCACCAGTGATTTCCAAAGAGGGCATCCCTACGAGCAGTACTTC. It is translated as CATSDFQRGHPYEQYF.

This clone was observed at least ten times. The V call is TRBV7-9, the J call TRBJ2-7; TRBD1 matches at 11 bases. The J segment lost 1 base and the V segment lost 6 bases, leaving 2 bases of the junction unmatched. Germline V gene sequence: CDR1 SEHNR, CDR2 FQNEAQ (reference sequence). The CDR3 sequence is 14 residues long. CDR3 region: CASRWDRGSYEQYF. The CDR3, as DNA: TGTGCCAGCAGGTGGGACAGGGGGTCCTACGAGCAGTACTTC.

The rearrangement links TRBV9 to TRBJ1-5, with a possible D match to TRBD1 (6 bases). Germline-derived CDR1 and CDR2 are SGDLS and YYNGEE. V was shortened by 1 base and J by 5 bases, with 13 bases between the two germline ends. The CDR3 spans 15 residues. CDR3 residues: CASSVSIGGDQPQHF. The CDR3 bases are TGTGCCAGCAGCGTATCCATAGGGGGGGATCAGCCCCAGCATTTT. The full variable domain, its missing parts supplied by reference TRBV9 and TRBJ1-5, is DSGVTQTPKHLITATGQRVTLRCSPRSGDLSVYWYQQSLDQGLQFLIQYYNGEERAKGNILERFSAQQFPDLHSELNLSSLELGDSALYFCASSVSIGGDQPQHFGDGTRLSIL.

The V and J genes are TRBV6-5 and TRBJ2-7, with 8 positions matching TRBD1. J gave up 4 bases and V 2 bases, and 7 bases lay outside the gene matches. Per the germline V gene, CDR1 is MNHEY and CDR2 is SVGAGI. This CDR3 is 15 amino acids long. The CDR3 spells CASSYPGQGWYEQYF. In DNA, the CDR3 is TGTGCCAGCAGTTACCCTGGACAGGGTTGGTACGAGCAGTACTTC.

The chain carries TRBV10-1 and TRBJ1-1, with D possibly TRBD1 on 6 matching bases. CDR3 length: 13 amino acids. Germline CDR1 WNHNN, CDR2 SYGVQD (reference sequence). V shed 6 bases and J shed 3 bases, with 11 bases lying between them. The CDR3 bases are TGCGCCAGCAGGAACAGGGTCGACACTGAAGCTTTCTTT. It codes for CASRNRVDTEAFF.

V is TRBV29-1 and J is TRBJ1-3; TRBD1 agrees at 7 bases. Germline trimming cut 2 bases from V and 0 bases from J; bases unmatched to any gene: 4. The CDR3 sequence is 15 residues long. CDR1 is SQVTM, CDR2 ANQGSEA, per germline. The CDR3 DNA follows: TGCAGCGTTGAATCCGGGACAGACTCTGGAAACACCATATATTTT. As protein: CSVESGTDSGNTIYF.

For the CDR3, the DNA is TGTGCCACCAGCAGCCTAGCGGGAGAGTCCTACGAGCAGTACTTC. Translated, it gives CATSSLAGESYEQYF. The chain has TRBV15 and TRBJ2-7, with TRBD2 matching 10 bases. V was clipped by 3 bases and J by 1 base; unmatched bases: 3. Germline V lookup: CDR1 LNHNV, CDR2 YYDKDF (reference sequence). The CDR3 consists of 15 residues.

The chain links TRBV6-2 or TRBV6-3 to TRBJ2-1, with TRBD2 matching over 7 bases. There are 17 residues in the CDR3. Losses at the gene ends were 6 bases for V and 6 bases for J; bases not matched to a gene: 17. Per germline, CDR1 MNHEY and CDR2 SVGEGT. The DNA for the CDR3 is TGTGCCAGCAGCCCTATTGCGGGAGCTGCATGGGGCAATGAGCAGTTCTTC. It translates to CASSPIAGAAWGNEQFF.

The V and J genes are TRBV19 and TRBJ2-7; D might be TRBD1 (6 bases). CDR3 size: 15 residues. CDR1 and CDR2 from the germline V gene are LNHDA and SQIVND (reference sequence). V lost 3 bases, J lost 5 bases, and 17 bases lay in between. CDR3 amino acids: CASSIDGRGVNEQYF. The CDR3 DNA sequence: TGTGCCAGTAGTATTGATGGCAGGGGTGTTAACGAGCAGTACTTC.

This CDR3 reads CASSEQGAHGYTF. The CDR3 DNA follows: TGTGCCAGCAGTGAACAGGGGGCCCATGGCTACACCTTC. The chain carries TRBV2 and TRBJ1-2; 8 bases agree with TRBD1. With V trimmed by 2 bases and J by 6 bases, 2 bases remained unmatched. CDR1 is SNHLY, CDR2 FYNNEI, per germline. There are 13 residues in the CDR3. The whole variable domain, filled in from reference TRBV2 and TRBJ1-2, reads EPEVTQTPSHQVTQMGQEVILRCVPISNHLYFYWYRQILGQKVEFLVSFYNNEISEKSEIFDDQFSVERPDGSNFTLKIRSTKLEDSAMYFCASSEQGAHGYTFGSGTRLTVV.

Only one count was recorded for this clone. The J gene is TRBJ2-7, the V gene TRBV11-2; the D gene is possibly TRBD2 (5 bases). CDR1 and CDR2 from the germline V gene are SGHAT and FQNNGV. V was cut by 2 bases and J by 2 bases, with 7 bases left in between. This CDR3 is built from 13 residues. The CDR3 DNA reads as TGTGCCAGCAGCTTAACTAGTCCCTACGAGCAGTACTTC. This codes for CASSLTSPYEQYF. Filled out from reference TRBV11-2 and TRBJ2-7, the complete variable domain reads EAGVAQSPRYKIIEKRQSVAFWCNPISGHATLYWYQQILGQGPKLLIQFQNNGVVDDSQLPKDRFSAERLKGVDSTLKIQPAKLEDSAVYLCASSLTSPYEQYFGPGTRLTVT.

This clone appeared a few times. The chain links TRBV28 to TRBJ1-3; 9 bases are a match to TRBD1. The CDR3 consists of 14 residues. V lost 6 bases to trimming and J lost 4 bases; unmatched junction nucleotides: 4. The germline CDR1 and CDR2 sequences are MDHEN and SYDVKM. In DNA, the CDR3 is TGTGCCAGCAGCCACAGGGGGCGCGGAAACACCATATATTTT. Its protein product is CASSHRGRGNTIYF.

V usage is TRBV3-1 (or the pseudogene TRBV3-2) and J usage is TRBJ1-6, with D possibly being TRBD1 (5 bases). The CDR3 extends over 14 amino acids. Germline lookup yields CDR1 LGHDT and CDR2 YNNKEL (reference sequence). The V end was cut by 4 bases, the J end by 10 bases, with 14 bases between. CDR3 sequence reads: CASSPGQGNSPLHF. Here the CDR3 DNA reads TGTGCCAGCAGCCCCGGGCAGGGCAACTCACCCCTCCACTTT.

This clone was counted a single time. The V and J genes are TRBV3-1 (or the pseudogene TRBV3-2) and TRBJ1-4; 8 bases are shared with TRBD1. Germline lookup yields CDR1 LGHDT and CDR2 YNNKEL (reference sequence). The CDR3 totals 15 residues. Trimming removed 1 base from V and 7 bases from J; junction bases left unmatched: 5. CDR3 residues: CASSQGPGGIEKLFF. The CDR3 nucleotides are TGTGCCAGCAGCCAAGGACCAGGGGGCATTGAAAAACTGTTTTTT.

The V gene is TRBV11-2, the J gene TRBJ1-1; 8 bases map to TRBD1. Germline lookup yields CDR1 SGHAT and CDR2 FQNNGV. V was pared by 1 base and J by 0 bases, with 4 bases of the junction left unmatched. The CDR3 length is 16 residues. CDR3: CASSLGGQGVNTEAFF. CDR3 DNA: TGTGCCAGCAGCTTAGGCGGACAGGGTGTGAACACTGAAGCTTTCTTT. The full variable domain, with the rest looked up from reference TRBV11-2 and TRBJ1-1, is EAGVAQSPRYKIIEKRQSVAFWCNPISGHATLYWYQQILGQGPKLLIQFQNNGVVDDSQLPKDRFSAERLKGVDSTLKIQPAKLEDSAVYLCASSLGGQGVNTEAFFGQGTRLTVV.

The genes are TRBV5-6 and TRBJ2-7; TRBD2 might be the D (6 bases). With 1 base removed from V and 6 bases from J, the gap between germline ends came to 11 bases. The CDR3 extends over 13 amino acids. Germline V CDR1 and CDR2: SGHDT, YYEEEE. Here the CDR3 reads CASSLWRDGEQYF. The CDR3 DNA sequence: TGTGCCAGCAGCTTGTGGCGGGATGGCGAGCAGTACTTC.

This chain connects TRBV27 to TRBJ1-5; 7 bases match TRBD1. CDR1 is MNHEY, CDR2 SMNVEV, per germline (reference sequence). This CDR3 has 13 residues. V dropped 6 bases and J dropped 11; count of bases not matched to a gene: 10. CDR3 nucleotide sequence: TGTGCCAGCAGCCTTCAGGGGGTAGGGACCCAGCATTTT. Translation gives CASSLQGVGTQHF.